Each of the 22 T cell receptor beta chains below was sequenced from the same sample in a study of monozygotic twins with inflammatory bowel disease (dated by TCRdb to the late 2010s). The library was made by 5' RACE. Instrument on record: Illumina HiSeq 2500. One entry per CDR3 protein sequence results from the TCRdb reprocessing of the reads, with DNA left out. This sample's table carries some 440,000 distinct CDR3 sequences. The ten biggest clones cover about 2.4% of the sample. Sequenced input: blood. These receptors were taken from a human donor with ulcerative colitis or Crohn's disease, or a healthy co-twin of an affected twin (not recorded which).

The rearrangement links TRBV5-1 to TRBJ2-7; TCRdb's D gene call, TRBD1, goes unchecked for lack of DNA. The CDR3 length is 15 residues. Germline CDR1 SGHRS, CDR2 YFSETQ. The CDR3 loop is CASSPPGTGEDKQYF.

The chain uses TRBV20-1 and TRBJ2-7; TCRdb selects TRBD1, and the lack of DNA leaves this call unchecked. Germline CDR1 DFQATT, CDR2 SNEGSKA (reference sequence). The length of the CDR3 is 13 residues. The CDR3 reads CSARSGQPYEQYF.

Here the CDR3 reads CASSPGGDEQYF. This sequence joins TRBV5-6 and TRBJ2-7; the D call of TRBD2 rests on TCRdb alone, since no DNA is present to check it. The germline CDR1 and CDR2 sequences are SGHDT and YYEEEE. CDR3 length: 12 residues.

The rearrangement uses TRBV20-1 and TRBJ2-3. In germline, CDR1 is DFQATT, CDR2 SNEGSKA (reference sequence). The CDR3 has 15 residues. CDR3 protein: CSARDPGRSTDTQYF.

The chain has TRBV5-5 and TRBJ2-2; there is no DNA to check the TCRdb D call of TRBD1. The CDR3 extends over 15 amino acids. The V gene's germline CDR1 is SGHKS and CDR2 YYEKEE (reference sequence). CDR3 in amino acids: CASSPGGTGTGELFF.

The chain joins TRBV12-3 or TRBV12-4 to TRBJ2-6. The CDR3 is made up of 18 amino acids. The CDR3 sequence: CASSLDVLRVGGANVLTF.

The chain links TRBV3-1 to TRBJ2-7; TCRdb picks TRBD1, but there is no DNA to check that call. Germline V lookup: CDR1 LGHDT, CDR2 YNNKEL (reference sequence). This CDR3 contains 14 residues. The CDR3 sequence: CASSRKGADYEQYF.

This rearrangement joins TRBV6-6 to TRBJ1-4; TCRdb outputs TRBD1, but without DNA this stays unchecked. There are 14 residues in the CDR3. Per the germline V gene, CDR1 is MNHNY and CDR2 is SVGAGI (reference sequence). The CDR3 is CASSKGQGEGKLFF.

This chain uses TRBV7-3 with TRBJ1-1; as DNA is missing, the TRBD1 call by TCRdb cannot be tested. Germline V gives CDR1 SGHTA, CDR2 FQGTGA. The CDR3 extends over 15 amino acids. CDR3 sequence reads: CASSLGAPPNTEAFF.

The V and J genes are TRBV12-3 or TRBV12-4 and TRBJ2-1. The CDR3 is 13 residues long. CDR3 amino acids: CASSLKIYNEQFF.

CDR3 protein: CAADGPAYYGYTF. The V call is TRBV6-5, the J call TRBJ1-2. This CDR3 comprises 13 residues. Germline lookup yields CDR1 MNHEY and CDR2 SVGAGI.

This chain uses TRBV28 with TRBJ1-5; TCRdb reports TRBD1, a call that lacks DNA to check it against. CDR1 MDHEN and CDR2 SYDVKM come from the germline V gene. This CDR3 is 14 amino acids long. This CDR3 is CASRQGGTNQPQHF. Complete variable domain (other parts from reference TRBV28 and TRBJ1-5): DVKVTQSSRYLVKRTGEKVFLECVQDMDHENMFWYRQDPGLGLRLIYFSYDVKMKEKGDIPEGYSVSREKKERFSLILESASTNQTSMYLCASRQGGTNQPQHFGDGTRLSIL.

The V and J genes are TRBV6-6 and TRBJ1-2. The CDR3 spans 13 residues. The germline V gene encodes CDR1 MNHNY and CDR2 SVGAGI (reference sequence). The CDR3 reads CASSPVDLMGYTF.

The rearrangement joins TRBV11-2 to TRBJ2-2; TCRdb indicates TRBD1, and absent DNA this call remains unverified. The CDR3 is 18 amino acids. Germline V lookup: CDR1 SGHAT, CDR2 FQNNGV. The CDR3 sequence is CASSLRWPPLHTGGELFF.

The gene calls are TRBV7-9 and TRBJ1-6. This CDR3 comprises 12 residues. Germline V gives CDR1 SEHNR, CDR2 FQNEAQ (reference sequence). CDR3 in amino acids: CASSLDFERVHF.

The rearrangement uses TRBV6-1 and TRBJ2-3; as DNA is missing, the TRBD1 call by TCRdb cannot be tested. Germline-derived CDR1 and CDR2 are MNHNS and SASEGT. The CDR3 loop spans 14 amino acids. CDR3 in amino acids: CASSPRTFADTQYF.

The J gene is TRBJ2-6, the V gene TRBV3-1. Germline assignment: CDR1 LGHDT and CDR2 YNNKEL (reference sequence). This CDR3 has 16 amino acids. CDR3 sequence: CASSQATGAGANVLTF.

J is TRBJ2-1 and V is TRBV5-1; TCRdb reports TRBD2, a call that lacks DNA to check it against. Germline V gene sequence: CDR1 SGHRS, CDR2 YFSETQ. The CDR3 covers 15 residues. CDR3 protein: CASSLEAGGLNEQFF. Based on the CDR3 plus reference TRBV5-1 and TRBJ2-1, the full variable domain is KAGVTQTPRYLIKTRGQQVTLSCSPISGHRSVSWYQQTPGQGLQFLFEYFSETQRNKGNFPGRFSGRQFSNSRSEMNVSTLELGDSALYLCASSLEAGGLNEQFFGPGTRLTVL.

V and J are TRBV18 and TRBJ1-1. Germline lookup yields CDR1 KGHSH and CDR2 LQKENI. This CDR3 is built from 13 residues. The CDR3 reads CASSQQANTEAFF.

The gene calls are TRBV9 and TRBJ1-2; TCRdb proposes TRBD1, but this gene call is untestable without DNA. The CDR3 contains 13 residues. The germline V gene has CDR1 SGDLS and CDR2 YYNGEE. This CDR3 is CASSVGTGGWNTF.

The V gene is TRBV12-3 or TRBV12-4, the J gene TRBJ1-6; TCRdb gives TRBD1 as the D gene, but with no DNA this cannot be confirmed. The CDR3 consists of 20 residues. CDR3 sequence: CASSLLRPQGASSYNSPLHF.

The chain links TRBV19 to TRBJ1-3; TCRdb returns TRBD1, unconfirmable since there is no DNA. This CDR3 has 16 amino acids. Germline loops: CDR1 LNHDA, CDR2 SQIVND (reference sequence). CDR3 sequence: CASTATGPLKTNTIYF.